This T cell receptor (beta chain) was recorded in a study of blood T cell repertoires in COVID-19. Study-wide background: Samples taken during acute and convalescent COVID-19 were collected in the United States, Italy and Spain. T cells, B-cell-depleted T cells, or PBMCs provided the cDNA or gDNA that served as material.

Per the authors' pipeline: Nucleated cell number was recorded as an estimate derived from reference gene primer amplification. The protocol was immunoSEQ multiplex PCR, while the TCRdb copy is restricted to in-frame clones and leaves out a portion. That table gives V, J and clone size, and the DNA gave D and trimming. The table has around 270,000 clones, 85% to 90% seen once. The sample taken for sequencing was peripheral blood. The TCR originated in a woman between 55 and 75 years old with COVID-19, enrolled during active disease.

The CDR3 loop reads CASSYSTGNYNSPLHF. Written as DNA, the CDR3 is TGTGCCAGCAGTTACTCGACCGGGAATTATAATTCACCCCTCCACTTT. The chain joins TRBV6-6 to TRBJ1-6; D unclear. With 0 bases removed from V and 4 bases from J, the gap between germline ends came to 10 bases. CDR1 is MNHNY, CDR2 SVGAGI, per germline (reference sequence). CDR3 length: 16 amino acids.